The 21 T cell receptor beta chains in this list originate from one sample, sequenced in a study of OX40 agonist ivuxolimab in advanced cancers. Measured with immunoSEQ multiplex PCR; TCRdb has only the in-frame clones, and not every one. The sample lists tens of thousands of clones, 87% seen once, with less than 3.5% in the top ten. Source: CD4+ or CD8+ T cells sorted from blood, taken in a trial of the OX40 agonist ivuxolimab. The receptors originated from an adult with an advanced solid tumor such as melanoma, head and neck, liver or kidney cancer.

This chain links TRBV5-6 with TRBJ1-1; D is undetermined. The length of the CDR3 is 13 residues. Germline V lookup: CDR1 SGHDT, CDR2 YYEEEE. V lost 5 bases, J lost 3 bases, and 11 bases lay in between. CDR3 nucleotides: TGTGCCAGCAGGTGGGAGGGTGACACTGAAGCTTTCTTT. It encodes CASRWEGDTEAFF.

The chain has TRBV29-1 and TRBJ1-5, with D hard to call. Trimming shortened V by 4 bases and J by 4 bases, and 11 bases separated the two germline ends. This CDR3 has 13 residues. The V gene's germline CDR1 is SQVTM and CDR2 ANQGSEA. The CDR3 loop reads CSVVVEINQPQHF. CDR3 DNA sequence: TGCAGCGTTGTTGTGGAGATAAATCAGCCCCAGCATTTT.

The V call is TRBV30, the J call TRBJ2-7; no reliable D call. Germline V gene sequence: CDR1 GTSNPN, CDR2 SVGIG (reference sequence). V lost 0 bases and J lost 0, with 6 bases in between. The CDR3 has 13 amino acids. The CDR3 DNA reads as TGTGCCTGGAGTGTACCCAACTCCTACGAGCAGTACTTC. Translated, it gives CAWSVPNSYEQYF.

The J gene is TRBJ1-6, the V gene TRBV28, with TRBD1 matching over 9 bases. This CDR3 comprises 18 residues. Germline V gene data show CDR1 as MDHEN and CDR2 as SYDVKM. J was trimmed by 7 bases and V by 5 bases; bases with no gene match: 15. The CDR3 reads CASSLLSLGTGMNSPLHF. The CDR3 DNA reads TGTGCCAGCAGTCTGCTTTCTTTGGGGACAGGGATGAATTCACCCCTCCACTTT.

V usage is TRBV18 and J usage is TRBJ2-1; 11 nucleotides match TRBD2. The ends lost 3 bases at V and 6 bases at J; junction bases unmatched: 7. This CDR3 is 16 amino acids long. CDR1 is KGHSH, CDR2 LQKENI, per germline. CDR3 protein: CASSPVSTSGVNEQFF. The DNA of the CDR3 is TGTGCCAGCTCACCCGTATCGACTAGCGGGGTCAATGAGCAGTTCTTC.

The genes are TRBV7-9 and TRBJ1-5; D is uncertain. This CDR3 contains 13 residues. Germline V gene sequence: CDR1 SEHNR, CDR2 FQNEAQ (reference sequence). Trimming took off 1 base at V and 5 bases at J, with 6 bases between the two ends. This CDR3 reads CASSLDRDQPQHF. CDR3 DNA sequence: TGTGCCAGCAGCTTAGATCGCGATCAGCCCCAGCATTTT.

The CDR3 nucleotides are TGTGCCAGCAAGCGGGAGATGGCAGATACGCAGTATTTT. The encoded protein is CASKREMADTQYF. The rearrangement links TRBV27 to TRBJ2-3; 8 bases line up with TRBD2. The CDR3 has 13 amino acids. J gave up 4 bases and V 7 bases, and 4 bases lay outside the gene matches. Germline V lookup: CDR1 MNHEY, CDR2 SMNVEV (reference sequence).

The chain recombines TRBV9 with TRBJ1-2; weak D call: TRBD1 (6 bases). Trimming stripped 0 bases from V and 4 bases from J, with 13 bases between. The CDR3 covers 15 residues. CDR1 and CDR2 from the germline V gene are SGDLS and YYNGEE. The CDR3 is CASSVDGTGRYGYTF. The DNA for the CDR3 is TGTGCCAGCAGCGTAGACGGAACAGGGCGCTATGGCTACACCTTC.

The chain is built from TRBV19 and TRBJ2-7, with a possible D match to TRBD2 (6 bases). Trimming took off 6 bases at V and 2 bases at J, with 14 bases between the two ends. Germline assignment: CDR1 LNHDA and CDR2 SQIVND (reference sequence). This CDR3 spans 14 amino acids. CDR3 DNA sequence: TGTGCCAGTAGCTCCGGGACTGTCCCCTACGAGCAGTACTTC. The encoded protein is CASSSGTVPYEQYF.

V usage is TRBV4-2 and J usage is TRBJ2-7, with 9 bases lining up with TRBD1. V was pared by 1 base and J by 0 bases, with 1 base of the junction left unmatched. The CDR3 has 15 amino acids. Germline V gene lookup returns CDR1 LGHNA and CDR2 YNFKEQ. CDR3 in DNA: TGTGCCAGCAGCCAAGGACAGGGGGACTCCTACGAGCAGTACTTC. Its translation is CASSQGQGDSYEQYF.

V and J are TRBV25-1 and TRBJ2-7; 12 nucleotides align to TRBD1. Per the germline V gene, CDR1 is MGHDK and CDR2 is SYGVNS. Germline trimming cut 10 bases from V and 5 bases from J; bases unmatched to any gene: 12. This CDR3 region has 15 residues. The CDR3 DNA reads TGTGCCACCCAGCCCCAAGGGACAGGGGGCCACGAGCAGTACTTC. As protein: CATQPQGTGGHEQYF.

The chain employs TRBV6-1 and TRBJ1-5; D remains unclear. Germline V gene lookup returns CDR1 MNHNS and CDR2 SASEGT. The CDR3 runs to 12 residues. V lost 7 bases and J lost 5, with 9 bases in between. The CDR3 reads CASKTGDQPQHF. CDR3 nucleotide sequence: TGTGCCAGCAAGACCGGAGATCAGCCCCAGCATTTT.

The genes are TRBV9 and TRBJ2-1, with TRBD2 matching over 9 bases. From germline, CDR1 is SGDLS and CDR2 YYNGEE. CDR3 length: 16 amino acids. The ends lost 0 bases at V and 7 bases at J; junction bases unmatched: 8. The CDR3 bases are TGTGCCAGCAGCGTAGTGGCGGGGGGGCTTCAGAATGAGCAGTTCTTC. Translated: CASSVVAGGLQNEQFF.

The chain joins TRBV5-4 to TRBJ2-3; TRBD2 matches 8 bases. The CDR3 consists of 15 residues. Germline-derived CDR1 and CDR2 are SGHNT and YYREEE (reference sequence). J lost 2 bases, V lost 2 bases, and 4 bases had no gene match. Here the CDR3 reads CASSFSGAYTDTQYF. The CDR3 nucleotides are TGTGCCAGCAGCTTTAGCGGGGCTTACACAGATACGCAGTATTTT.

This clone was seen once. J is TRBJ1-5 and V is TRBV5-5, with a weak D call TRBD1 (6 bases). CDR1 and CDR2 from the germline V gene are SGHKS and YYEKEE (reference sequence). There are 15 residues in the CDR3. Trimming removed 5 bases from V and 7 bases from J, with 19 bases in between. The CDR3 DNA reads as TGTGCCAGCAGGCCTACAGGGATCGAGGGACAGCCCCAGCATTTT. Encoded protein: CASRPTGIEGQPQHF.

The chain uses TRBV11-3 and TRBJ2-3; weak D call: TRBD2 (6 bases). The CDR3 length is 17 residues. Trimming cost V 4 bases and J 8 bases, with 25 bases left between them. In germline, CDR1 is SGHNT, CDR2 YENEEA. The CDR3 sequence is CASSSGSGGALLSTQYF. The CDR3 nucleotides are TGTGCCAGCAGCTCCGGGAGCGGAGGGGCCCTCCTCTCTACGCAGTATTTT.

This clone appeared once. This chain joins TRBV14 and TRBJ2-3, with 7 bases that match TRBD1. V dropped 4 bases and J dropped 8; count of bases not matched to a gene: 6. This CDR3 spans 13 amino acids. The germline gives CDR1 SGHDN, CDR2 FVKESK. The CDR3 DNA reads as TGTGCCAGCAGCCGGGACCGGGACAGTACGCAGTATTTT. This sequence encodes CASSRDRDSTQYF.

J is TRBJ1-4 and V is TRBV11-3; 7 bases match TRBD1. CDR1 SGHNT and CDR2 YENEEA come from the germline V gene. The CDR3 runs 14 residues. V lost 1 base and J lost 8; bases outside the gene matches: 4. CDR3 loop: CASSLGGTAEKLFF. Here the CDR3 DNA reads TGTGCCAGCAGCTTAGGTGGGACAGCCGAAAAACTGTTTTTT. Full variable domain (remainder filled in from reference TRBV11-3 and TRBJ1-4): EAGVVQSPRYKIIEKKQPVAFWCNPISGHNTLYWYLQNLGQGPELLIRYENEEAVDDSQLPKDRFSAERLKGVDSTLKIQPAELGDSAVYLCASSLGGTAEKLFFGSGTQLSVL.

The chain couples TRBV23-1 to TRBJ1-5, with 7 positions matching TRBD1. TRBV23-1 is reported as an ORF; its role is uncertain. The CDR3 contains 13 residues. The CDR3 sequence is CAGGGGMNQPQHF. CDR3 coding DNA: TGCGCGGGGGGAGGGGGCATGAATCAGCCCCAGCATTTT.

The chain recombines TRBV18 with TRBJ1-1, with 10 bases identical to TRBD1. CDR3 length: 15 amino acids. The ends lost 6 bases at V and 9 bases at J; junction bases unmatched: 13. Germline V gene sequence: CDR1 KGHSH, CDR2 LQKENI. The CDR3 DNA reads as TGTGCCAGCTCCGGGACAGGGGATAGACTCGGTAAAGCTTTCTTT. It is translated as CASSGTGDRLGKAFF.

V and J are TRBV11-3 and TRBJ2-7; TRBD2 matches 7 bases. The CDR3 loop spans 16 amino acids. The junction had 9 bases not matched to a gene; V was cut back by 3 bases and J by 1 base. Germline V gene lookup returns CDR1 SGHNT and CDR2 YENEEA. This CDR3 is CASSLGGTSISYEQYF. The CDR3 coding sequence is TGTGCCAGCAGCTTGGGGGGGACTTCCATTTCCTACGAGCAGTACTTC. Variable domain in full (rest from reference TRBV11-3 and TRBJ2-7): EAGVVQSPRYKIIEKKQPVAFWCNPISGHNTLYWYLQNLGQGPELLIRYENEEAVDDSQLPKDRFSAERLKGVDSTLKIQPAELGDSAVYLCASSLGGTSISYEQYFGPGTRLTVT.